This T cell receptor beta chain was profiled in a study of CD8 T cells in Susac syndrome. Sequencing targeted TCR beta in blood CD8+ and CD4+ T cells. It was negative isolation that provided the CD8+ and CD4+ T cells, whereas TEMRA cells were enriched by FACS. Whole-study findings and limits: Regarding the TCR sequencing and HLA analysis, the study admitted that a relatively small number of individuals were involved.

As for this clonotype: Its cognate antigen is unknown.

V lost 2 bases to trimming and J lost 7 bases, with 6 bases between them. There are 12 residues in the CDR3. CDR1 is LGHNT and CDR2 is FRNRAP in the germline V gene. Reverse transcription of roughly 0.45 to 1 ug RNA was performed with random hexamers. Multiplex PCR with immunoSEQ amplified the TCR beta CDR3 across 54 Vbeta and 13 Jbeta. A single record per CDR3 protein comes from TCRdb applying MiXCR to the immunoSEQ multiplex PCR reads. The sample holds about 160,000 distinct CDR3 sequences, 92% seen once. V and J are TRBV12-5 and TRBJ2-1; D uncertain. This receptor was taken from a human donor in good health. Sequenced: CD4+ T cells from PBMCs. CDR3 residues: CASGLLGNEQFF. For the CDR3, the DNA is TGTGCTAGTGGTTTGTTGGGGAATGAGCAGTTCTTC. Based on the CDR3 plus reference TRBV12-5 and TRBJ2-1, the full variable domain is DARVTQTPRHKVTEMGQEVTMRCQPILGHNTVFWYRQTMMQGLELLAYFRNRAPLDDSGMPKDRFSAEMPDATLATLKIQPSEPRDSAVYFCASGLLGNEQFFGPGTRLTVL.